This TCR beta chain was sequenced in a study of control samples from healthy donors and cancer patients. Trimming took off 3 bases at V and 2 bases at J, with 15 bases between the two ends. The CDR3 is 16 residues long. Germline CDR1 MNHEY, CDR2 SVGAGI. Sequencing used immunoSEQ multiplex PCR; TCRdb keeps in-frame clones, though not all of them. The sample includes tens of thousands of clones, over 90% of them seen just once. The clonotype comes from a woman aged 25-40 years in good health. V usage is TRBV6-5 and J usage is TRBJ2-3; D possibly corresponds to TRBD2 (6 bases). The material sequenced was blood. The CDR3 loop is CASSYYSGGYTDTQYF. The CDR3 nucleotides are TGTGCCAGCAGTTATTATAGTGGGGGGTACACAGATACGCAGTATTTT.